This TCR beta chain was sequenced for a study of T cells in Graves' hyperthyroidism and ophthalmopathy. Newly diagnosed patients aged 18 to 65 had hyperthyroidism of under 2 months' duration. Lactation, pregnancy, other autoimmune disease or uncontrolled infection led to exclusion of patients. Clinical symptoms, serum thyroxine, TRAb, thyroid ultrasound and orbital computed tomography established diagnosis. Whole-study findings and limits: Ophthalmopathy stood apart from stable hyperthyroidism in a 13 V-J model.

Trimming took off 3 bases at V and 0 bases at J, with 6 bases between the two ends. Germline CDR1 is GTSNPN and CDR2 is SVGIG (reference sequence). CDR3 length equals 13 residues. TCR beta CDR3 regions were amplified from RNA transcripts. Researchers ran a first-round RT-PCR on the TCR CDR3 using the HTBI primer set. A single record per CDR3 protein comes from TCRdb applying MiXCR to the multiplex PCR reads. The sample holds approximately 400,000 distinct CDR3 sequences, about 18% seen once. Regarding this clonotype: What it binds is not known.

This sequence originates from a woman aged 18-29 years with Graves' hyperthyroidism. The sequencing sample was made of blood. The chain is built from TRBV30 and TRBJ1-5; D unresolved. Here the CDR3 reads CAWRSGSNQPQHF. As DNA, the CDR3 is TGTGCCTGGAGATCAGGTAGCAATCAGCCCCAGCATTTT.